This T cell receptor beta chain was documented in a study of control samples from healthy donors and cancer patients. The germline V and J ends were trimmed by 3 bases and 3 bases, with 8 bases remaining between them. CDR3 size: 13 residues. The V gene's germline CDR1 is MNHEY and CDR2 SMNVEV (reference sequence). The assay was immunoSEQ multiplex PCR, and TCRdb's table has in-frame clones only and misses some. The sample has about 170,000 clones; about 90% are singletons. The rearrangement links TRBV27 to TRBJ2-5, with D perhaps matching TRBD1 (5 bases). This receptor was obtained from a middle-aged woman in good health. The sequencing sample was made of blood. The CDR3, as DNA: TGTGCCAGCAGTTTTGGCAGGGAAGAGACCCAGTACTTC. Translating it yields CASSFGREETQYF.